The subject of this entry is one TCR beta chain. Using immunoSEQ multiplex PCR, the repertoire was profiled, and TCRdb retains in-frame clones only, with some absent. The profile covers 90,000 to 100,000 clones, with approximately 82% appearing a single time and approximately 7.2% taken by the ten largest. The entry originates in a study of radiation and T cells in renal cell carcinoma. The time point denotes: blood 4 weeks post-SBRT, at nephrectomy. The treatment denotes: 15 Gy SBRT to primary tumor, nephrectomy 4 weeks later. The germline CDR1 and CDR2 sequences are SNHLY and FYNNEI. V lost 7 bases to trimming and J lost 3 bases, with 13 bases between them. The CDR3 covers 13 residues.

The sequencing used blood, collected from a patient whose treatment included radiotherapy and nephrectomy. The origin of this receptor is a man in his fifties or sixties with renal cell carcinoma. The chain recombines TRBV2 with TRBJ2-7; D is unclear. Here the CDR3 reads CASTAIRRYEQYF. The DNA of the CDR3 is TGTGCCAGCACCGCCATACGCCGCTACGAGCAGTACTTC.